This T cell receptor (beta chain) derives from a study of T-cell reconstitution after alpha-beta-depleted transplantation in children. Molecular barcoding with unique molecular identifiers was used for the TCRbeta library. TCRdb re-derived calls from the PCR reads in MiXCR, one entry per CDR3 protein. The sample includes about 500,000 distinct CDR3 sequences, about 33% of them seen just once. The sequences come from PBMCs from the stem cell graft donor, collected from the stem cell graft. The sequence was obtained from a human donor who donated a stem cell graft to a child with aplastic anemia.

The CDR3 nucleotides are TGTGCCAGCAGCTTGGACTTGTTGGATGAAGCTTTCTTT. Protein sequence: CASSLDLLDEAFF. The rearrangement links TRBV5-4 to TRBJ1-1; D gene unclear. Per germline, CDR1 SGHNT and CDR2 YYREEE (reference sequence). The V end lost 0 bases, the J end lost 7 bases, and 10 bases lay between the germline ends. The CDR3 has 13 residues.